A selection of T cell receptor beta chains follows, all from one sample in a study of blood T cell repertoires in COVID-19. The repertoire was sequenced with immunoSEQ multiplex PCR; TCRdb's copy has only in-frame clones and lacks some. Of 140,000 to 150,000 clones listed, roughly 89% were seen once; the top ten hold approximately 9%. Sample: peripheral blood. Receptors originate from a woman aged 45 to 65 with active or convalescent COVID-19. CDR3s include the opening cysteine and the closing phenylalanine or tryptophan. The D gene is left open where the match is weak. A clone size is listed for some rows: how often the clone was seen (once, few, many), or a class if it is expanded.

J: TRBJ1-1
V: TRBV12-3/TRBV12-4
D: .
size: .
DNA: TGTGCCAGCAGTTTAGCGTCCCGGGAAGCTTTCTTT
CDR3: CASSLASREAFF

J: TRBJ1-1
V: TRBV4-3
D: .
size: .
DNA: TGCGCCAGCAGCCAAGAACGAGGGAACACTGAAGCTTTCTTT
CDR3: CASSQERGNTEAFF

J: TRBJ1-1
V: TRBV9
D: .
size: .
DNA: TGTGCCAGCAGCCCCAGCTCGGGGATGGGGACTGAAGCTTTCTTT
CDR3: CASSPSSGMGTEAFF

J: TRBJ2-1
V: TRBV7-8
D: .
size: .
DNA: TGTGCCAGCAGCCAGACTATCTCCTACAATGAGCAGTTCTTC
CDR3: CASSQTISYNEQFF

J: TRBJ2-1
V: TRBV9
D: .
size: .
DNA: TGTGCCAGCAGCGTAGTTAGCAAGAATGAGCAGTTCTTC
CDR3: CASSVVSKNEQFF

J: TRBJ1-5
V: TRBV4-3
D: .
size: .
DNA: TGCGCCAGCAGCCAGGAGGCGACGGGGATTCGGCCCCAGCATTTT
CDR3: CASSQEATGIRPQHF

J: TRBJ2-2
V: TRBV19
D: TRBD2
size: .
DNA: TGTGCCAGTAGTAAATTCGGGACTAGCGGGGGGAGGTTTCCCGGGGAGCTGTTTTTT
CDR3: CASSKFGTSGGRFPGELFF

J: TRBJ2-1
V: TRBV2
D: TRBD1
size: .
DNA: TGTGCCAGCACAGGACAGGGATTCGGTGAGCAGTTCTTC
CDR3: CASTGQGFGEQFF

J: TRBJ2-1
V: TRBV6-2/TRBV6-3
D: TRBD2
size: .
DNA: TGTGCCAGCAGTTCCATAGCGGGGGGGCGGGATGAGCAGTTCTTC
CDR3: CASSSIAGGRDEQFF

J: TRBJ2-7
V: TRBV29-1
D: TRBD1
size: .
DNA: TGCAGCGTTGGAGGACAGGGTCGATCTGACGCCTACGAGCAGTACTTC
CDR3: CSVGGQGRSDAYEQYF

J: TRBJ2-2
V: TRBV19
D: .
size: .
DNA: TGTGCCAGTAGTATAGCCTCCCGAGGCGCCGGGGAGCTGTTTTTT
CDR3: CASSIASRGAGELFF

J: TRBJ2-3
V: TRBV7-9
D: TRBD2
size: .
DNA: TGTGCCAGCAGCTTAAGGACTAGCGGAAGCACAGATACGCAGTATTTT
CDR3: CASSLRTSGSTDTQYF

J: TRBJ2-7
V: TRBV10-3
D: .
size: .
DNA: TGTGCCATCAGTGCGGACTACACCCTCTACGAGCAGTACTTC
CDR3: CAISADYTLYEQYF

J: TRBJ1-2
V: TRBV2
D: TRBD1
size: .
DNA: TGTGCCAGCAAAGGGACAGGGAACTATGGCTACACCTTC
CDR3: CASKGTGNYGYTF

J: TRBJ2-7
V: TRBV6-6
D: TRBD1
size: once
DNA: TGTGCCAGCAGTTACGGGGACAGGGCCTACGAGCAGTACTTC
CDR3: CASSYGDRAYEQYF

J: TRBJ1-2
V: TRBV28
D: TRBD1
size: .
DNA: TGTGCCAGCAGGGGCCCAGGACAGGGGGCGGGTGGCTACACCTTC
CDR3: CASRGPGQGAGGYTF

J: TRBJ1-5
V: TRBV5-8
D: .
size: .
DNA: TGTGCCAGCAGCCCCGGACAGCGACAGGATCAGCCCCAGCATTTT
CDR3: CASSPGQRQDQPQHF

J: TRBJ1-2
V: TRBV19
D: TRBD1
size: .
DNA: TGTGCCAGTAGTCCTCCGGGACAGACCTATGGCTACACCTTC
CDR3: CASSPPGQTYGYTF

J: TRBJ1-4
V: TRBV18
D: .
size: .
DNA: TGTGCCGGAGCCGGCGGGGTTAATGAAAAACTGTTTTTT
CDR3: CAGAGGVNEKLFF

J: TRBJ1-3
V: TRBV29-1
D: .
size: .
DNA: TGCAGCGTGAAGTGGGCGGGTGGAAACACCATATATTTT
CDR3: CSVKWAGGNTIYF

J: TRBJ1-1
V: TRBV15
D: TRBD1
size: .
DNA: TGTGCCACCAGCAGGAAACGACAGGGGCGGGAAGCTTTCTTT
CDR3: CATSRKRQGREAFF

J: TRBJ1-5
V: TRBV19
D: TRBD1
size: .
DNA: TGTGCCAGTAGTATTTGGGACAGGGGGCAGCAGCCCCAGCATTTT
CDR3: CASSIWDRGQQPQHF

J: TRBJ2-5
V: TRBV6-5
D: .
size: .
DNA: TGTGCCAGCAGTCACGGACTTAAAGAGACCCAGTACTTC
CDR3: CASSHGLKETQYF

J: TRBJ1-6
V: TRBV5-5
D: .
size: .
DNA: TGTGCCAGCAGCCACACCGGACGGGAAAATTCACCCCTCCACTTT
CDR3: CASSHTGRENSPLHF

J: TRBJ2-1
V: TRBV24-1
D: .
size: .
DNA: TGTGCCACCAGTGATTCCCTCGGGAATGAGCAGTTCTTC
CDR3: CATSDSLGNEQFF

J: TRBJ1-1
V: TRBV5-4
D: .
size: .
DNA: TGTGCCAGCAGCTTGGGCCAGGCGGGGGTAGTCACTGAAGCTTTCTTT
CDR3: CASSLGQAGVVTEAFF

J: TRBJ2-2
V: TRBV10-3
D: .
size: once
DNA: TGTGCCATCAGGGGCCCAATGGACACCGGGGAGCTGTTTTTT
CDR3: CAIRGPMDTGELFF

J: TRBJ2-5
V: TRBV28
D: TRBD2
size: .
DNA: TGTGCCAGCGGACTAGCGGGATTAGAGACCCAGTACTTC
CDR3: CASGLAGLETQYF

J: TRBJ2-2
V: TRBV7-8
D: TRBD2
size: .
DNA: TGTGCCAGCAGCTTAGCCCCAAGGGGACTAGCGGGAGGACGCACCGGGGAGCTGTTTTTT
CDR3: CASSLAPRGLAGGRTGELFF

J: TRBJ2-5
V: TRBV5-6
D: .
size: .
DNA: TGTGCCAGCAGACGGACTCCCCAAGAGACCCAGTACTTC
CDR3: CASRRTPQETQYF

J: TRBJ1-2
V: TRBV29-1
D: TRBD1
size: .
DNA: TGCAGCGTCTCCAGGGACAGGGAAGGGCACTATGGCTACACCTTC
CDR3: CSVSRDREGHYGYTF

J: TRBJ2-5
V: TRBV7-2
D: TRBD2
size: .
DNA: TGTGCCAGCAGTCTCGGGACTAGCGGAGGGGGGGAGACCCAGTACTTC
CDR3: CASSLGTSGGGETQYF

J: TRBJ1-2
V: TRBV29-1
D: .
size: .
DNA: TGCAGCGTCTTAGGGGGGGCCGATGGCTACACCTTC
CDR3: CSVLGGADGYTF

J: TRBJ1-1
V: TRBV7-3
D: .
size: .
DNA: TGTGCCAGCAGACCAACAGCGAACACTGAAGCTTTCTTT
CDR3: CASRPTANTEAFF

J: TRBJ1-1
V: TRBV27
D: .
size: .
DNA: TGTGCCAGCAGTCTCACCCGATCGGGCACTGAAGCTTTCTTT
CDR3: CASSLTRSGTEAFF

J: TRBJ2-1
V: TRBV25-1
D: TRBD1
size: once
DNA: TGTGCCAGCAGTGAGCCGGGACAGGGCAATGAGCAGTTCTTC
CDR3: CASSEPGQGNEQFF

J: TRBJ2-7
V: TRBV6-6
D: TRBD2
size: .
DNA: TGTGCCAGCAGTTACGGGGAGGGTGAGCAGTACTTC
CDR3: CASSYGEGEQYF

J: TRBJ2-3
V: TRBV6-2/TRBV6-3
D: .
size: .
DNA: TGTGCCAGCAGTTACGACGTGAGGCTAGCCAGATTAGATACGCAGTATTTT
CDR3: CASSYDVRLARLDTQYF

J: TRBJ2-7
V: TRBV3-1/TRBV3-2
D: TRBD1
size: .
DNA: TGTGCCAGCAGCCAAGACCCCGGGACAGGGAATTCCTTC
CDR3: CASSQDPGTGNSF

J: TRBJ1-4
V: TRBV12-1
D: .
size: .
DNA: TGTGCCAGGGTCGGACAGGTCCTTTTT
CDR3: CARVGQVLF

J: TRBJ2-7
V: TRBV14
D: .
size: .
DNA: TGTGCCAGCAGCCAAGCTTTCCGTGGACGGGGGTACGAGCAGTACTTC
CDR3: CASSQAFRGRGYEQYF

J: TRBJ2-2
V: TRBV7-9
D: TRBD1
size: .
DNA: TGTGTATGTAAATGGGGACAGGGCTTCGCCGGGGAGCTGTTTTTT
CDR3: CVCKWGQGFAGELFF

J: TRBJ2-3
V: TRBV27
D: .
size: .
DNA: TGTGCCAGCAGTCGTATCGGGGGCACAGATACGCAGTATTTT
CDR3: CASSRIGGTDTQYF

J: TRBJ2-3
V: TRBV7-3
D: .
size: .
DNA: TGTGCCAGCAGCTCCGGCGGGGCGTTGTCAGATACGCAGTATTTT
CDR3: CASSSGGALSDTQYF

J: TRBJ1-2
V: TRBV30
D: .
size: .
DNA: TGTGCCTGGAGCCCTTCGGGGCGGGGGAGTTTTAACTATGGCTACACCTTC
CDR3: CAWSPSGRGSFNYGYTF

J: TRBJ2-1
V: TRBV2
D: TRBD2
size: .
DNA: TGTGCCACCCAAGCGGGGGGCTACAATGAGCAGTTCTTC
CDR3: CATQAGGYNEQFF

J: TRBJ1-1
V: TRBV5-4
D: .
size: .
DNA: TGTGCCAGCAGCGAAAAAACAAGAGGGGGTACTGAAGCTTTCTTT
CDR3: CASSEKTRGGTEAFF

J: TRBJ1-1
V: TRBV27
D: .
size: .
DNA: TGTGCCAGCAACCAGCAGGGAGGGACTGAAGCTTTCTTT
CDR3: CASNQQGGTEAFF